The 29 T cell receptor beta chains listed next were all sequenced from one sample in a study of blood T cell repertoires in COVID-19 (dated by TCRdb to the early 2020s). Receptor libraries were prepared by the immunoSEQ multiplex PCR assay. What TCRdb holds here is the immuneACCESS table cut down to in-frame rearrangements. Part of the clones is not present; checked against another copy, under half of the missing clones reflect an unresolved V gene, and the others are unexplained. The sample table shows about 210,000 clones, and about 86% are seen once. The ten largest clones add up to 3.8% of the sample. Source material: PBMCs or T cells enriched from blood (not recorded which). The source of these receptors is a woman between 40 and 50 years old with acute COVID-19.

This sequence joins TRBV2 and TRBJ1-2, with TRBD1 as a possible D gene (6 bases). V was cut by 5 bases and J by 8 bases, with 15 bases left in between. Germline V CDR1 and CDR2: SNHLY, FYNNEI. The CDR3 totals 13 residues. The CDR3 protein is CASSTGQRGGYTF. The CDR3 nucleotides are TGTGCCAGCAGTACTGGACAGAGGGGAGGCTACACCTTC. The entire variable domain, with the rest obtained from reference TRBV2 and TRBJ1-2, is as follows: EPEVTQTPSHQVTQMGQEVILRCVPISNHLYFYWYRQILGQKVEFLVSFYNNEISEKSEIFDDQFSVERPDGSNFTLKIRSTKLEDSAMYFCASSTGQRGGYTFGSGTRLTVV.

This CDR3 is CASSVQGSYNEQFF. The CDR3, as DNA: TGTGCCAGCAGCGTACAGGGCTCCTACAATGAGCAGTTCTTC. This sequence joins TRBV7-9 and TRBJ2-1, with a tentative D call TRBD1 (6 bases). The CDR3 is made up of 14 amino acids. The V gene lost 5 bases and the J gene lost 0 bases, with 8 bases spanning the gap. Germline V lookup: CDR1 SEHNR, CDR2 FQNEAQ (reference sequence).

The chain uses TRBV27 and TRBJ2-7; 7 bases map to TRBD2. The CDR3 consists of 14 residues. V shed 4 bases and J 7 bases; nucleotides not matched to a gene: 10. From germline, CDR1 is MNHEY and CDR2 SMNVEV (reference sequence). CDR3 in amino acids: CASSYGGLSLEQYF. CDR3 bases: TGTGCCAGCAGTTATGGGGGACTATCGCTGGAGCAGTACTTC.

The chain carries TRBV7-9 and TRBJ2-1; 15 nucleotides align to TRBD2. Trimming cost V 5 bases and J 9 bases; bases outside gene matches: 11. Germline V gene lookup returns CDR1 SEHNR and CDR2 FQNEAQ (reference sequence). The CDR3 runs to 17 residues. The CDR3 loop is CASSLGLAGGYGGEQFF. The CDR3 region has the DNA TGTGCCAGCAGCCTGGGACTAGCGGGAGGTTACGGTGGTGAGCAGTTCTTC.

V and J are TRBV5-1 and TRBJ1-6; D unclear. The germline gives CDR1 SGHRS, CDR2 YFSETQ. CDR3 size: 15 residues. Trimming shortened V by 5 bases and J by 0 bases, and 9 bases separated the two germline ends. CDR3 nucleotide sequence: TGCGCCAGCAGGGAGGAGATCTCCTATAATTCACCCCTCCACTTT. The encoded protein is CASREEISYNSPLHF. Filled out from reference TRBV5-1 and TRBJ1-6, the complete variable domain reads KAGVTQTPRYLIKTRGQQVTLSCSPISGHRSVSWYQQTPGQGLQFLFEYFSETQRNKGNFPGRFSGRQFSNSRSEMNVSTLELGDSALYLCASREEISYNSPLHFGNGTRLTVT.

V usage is TRBV14 and J usage is TRBJ1-1, with D possibly matching TRBD1 (5 bases). CDR1 and CDR2 (germline): SGHDN, FVKESK. This CDR3 is 16 amino acids long. V shed 4 bases and J shed 4 bases, with 19 bases lying between them. This CDR3 reads CASSPIGSRAFTEAFF. CDR3 sequence (DNA): TGTGCCAGCAGCCCTATAGGTTCCAGGGCATTCACTGAAGCTTTCTTT.

The gene calls are TRBV29-1 and TRBJ2-7; 9 positions match TRBD1. The V gene's germline CDR1 is SQVTM and CDR2 ANQGSEA. Trimming took 5 bases from V and 9 from J; bases not matched to a gene: 17. The CDR3 sequence is 15 residues long. Here the CDR3 DNA reads TGCAGCGTTTTGACCCGAGGGACAGGGAAGGACGCGCAGTACTTC. It specifies CSVLTRGTGKDAQYF.

This chain's CDR3 is CATSRGGTSGMGEQYF. In DNA form, the CDR3 reads TGTGCCACCAGCAGAGGGGGGACTAGCGGGATGGGCGAGCAGTACTTC. The chain uses TRBV15 and TRBJ2-7, with 13 bases identical to TRBD2. Germline values: CDR1 LNHNV, CDR2 YYDKDF (reference sequence). CDR3 length: 16 residues. V gave up 1 base and J gave up 6 bases; unmatched junction bases: 6.

The chain is built from TRBV7-9 and TRBJ2-7, with TRBD2 identical over 11 bases. CDR3 length: 16 residues. J lost 7 bases, V lost 1 base, and 9 bases had no gene match. Germline V gives CDR1 SEHNR, CDR2 FQNEAQ (reference sequence). The CDR3 spells CASSLERSGRAWEQYF. CDR3 in DNA: TGTGCCAGCAGCTTAGAACGTAGCGGGAGGGCATGGGAGCAGTACTTC.

The CDR3 DNA sequence: TGTGCCAGTGCAATCGGGGGGACTTACAATGAGCAGTTCTTC. Its translation is CASAIGGTYNEQFF. This sequence joins TRBV19 and TRBJ2-1, with 7 bases fitting TRBD2. The germline V gene has CDR1 LNHDA and CDR2 SQIVND (reference sequence). The CDR3 is 14 amino acids. V shed 8 bases, J shed 4 bases, and the junction held 8 bases outside the gene matches.

The chain has TRBV14 and TRBJ2-1; 8 nucleotides align to TRBD1. Per germline, CDR1 SGHDN and CDR2 FVKESK. After removal of 7 bases from V and 8 bases from J, the junction contained 10 bases not matched to a gene. The CDR3 extends over 14 amino acids. The CDR3 region is CASKLSGGKDEQFF. The DNA of the CDR3 is TGTGCCAGCAAGCTATCAGGGGGCAAAGATGAGCAGTTCTTC.

The chain links TRBV4-1 to TRBJ1-2; 7 positions agree with TRBD1. Germline CDR1 is MGHRA and CDR2 is YSYEKL. Losses at the gene ends were 1 base for V and 2 bases for J; bases not matched to a gene: 13. The length of the CDR3 is 18 residues. CDR3 sequence (DNA): TGCGCCAGCAGCCAAGTCGGATTCGAAGGGGGCGCCAACTATGGCTACACCTTC. Its translation is CASSQVGFEGGANYGYTF.

Points on this clone: Other DNA sequences from this sample encode an identical CDR3 as well. The genes are TRBV18 and TRBJ2-7; 9 nucleotides line up with TRBD2. This CDR3 spans 15 amino acids. The germline V gene encodes CDR1 KGHSH and CDR2 LQKENI. The ends lost 0 bases at V and 0 bases at J; junction bases unmatched: 0. CDR3 coding DNA: TGTGCCAGCTCACCACCTAGCGGGAGCTCCTACGAGCAGTACTTC. It codes for CASSPPSGSSYEQYF. The variable domain in full, completed from reference TRBV18 and TRBJ2-7, reads NAGVMQNPRHLVRRRGQEARLRCSPMKGHSHVYWYRQLPEEGLKFMVYLQKENIIDESGMPKERFSAEFPKEGPSILRIQQVVRGDSAAYFCASSPPSGSSYEQYFGPGTRLTVT.

CDR3 coding DNA: TGTGCCAGTGGACCGGGACAGGGGTCGCCTGGGGCCAACGTCCTGACTTTC. This codes for CASGPGQGSPGANVLTF. This chain links TRBV19 with TRBJ2-6; 10 nucleotides match TRBD1. The CDR3 extends over 17 amino acids. Germline V gene data show CDR1 as LNHDA and CDR2 as SQIVND (reference sequence). V lost 8 bases and J lost 2; bases outside the gene matches: 9.

This clone came up a few times. The chain employs TRBV10-1 and TRBJ2-2; 10 bases map to TRBD1. The J segment lost 7 bases and the V segment lost 5 bases, leaving 10 bases of the junction unmatched. CDR1 and CDR2 (germline): WNHNN, SYGVQD (reference sequence). CDR3 size: 16 residues. Here the CDR3 reads CASSIGQGGLNGELFF. The CDR3 DNA reads TGCGCCAGCAGTATAGGACAGGGGGGTCTGAACGGGGAGCTGTTTTTT.

This clone was detected only a few times. The V gene is TRBV19, the J gene TRBJ2-2; 7 positions match TRBD2. This CDR3 has 14 amino acids. CDR1 LNHDA and CDR2 SQIVND come from the germline V gene (reference sequence). Trimming at V came to 7 bases and at J to 1 base, leaving 3 bases not matched to a gene. The CDR3 loop is CASNGGVNTGELFF. The CDR3 region has the DNA TGTGCCAGTAATGGGGGGGTGAACACCGGGGAGCTGTTTTTT.

This clone was seen a handful of times. The rearrangement joins TRBV19 to TRBJ2-7; tentatively, D is TRBD2 (6 bases). V was clipped by 9 bases and J by 2 bases, with 17 bases between them. CDR3 size: 14 residues. Germline V gene data show CDR1 as LNHDA and CDR2 as SQIVND (reference sequence). CDR3 sequence (DNA): TGTGCCAGCTCCTCGCGGGGACGAACCTACGAGCAGTACTTC. Its protein is CASSSRGRTYEQYF.

This clone was seen a few times. The V and J genes are TRBV19 and TRBJ2-1, with 10 bases that match TRBD2. The CDR3 runs 15 residues. V gave up 7 bases and J gave up 7 bases; unmatched junction bases: 10. In germline, CDR1 is LNHDA, CDR2 SQIVND (reference sequence). CDR3 DNA: TGTGCCAGTACTGTGTCTAGCGGGAGTAGGAATGAGCAGTTCTTC. This codes for CASTVSSGSRNEQFF.

The chain has TRBV25-1 and TRBJ1-2; 7 bases agree with TRBD1. Trimming cost V 1 base and J 0 bases; bases outside gene matches: 2. CDR3 length equals 15 residues. Germline V gene lookup returns CDR1 MGHDK and CDR2 SYGVNS. Here the CDR3 DNA reads TGTGCCAGCAGTGAATGGGGGACAGCTAACTATGGCTACACCTTC. Its translation is CASSEWGTANYGYTF.

Concerning this clone itself: The sample holds other DNA sequences that translate to the same CDR3. The chain recombines TRBV3-1 (or the pseudogene TRBV3-2) with TRBJ1-1; D remains ambiguous. Trimming cost V 1 base and J 1 base, with 4 bases left between them. This CDR3 contains 13 residues. Looked up from germline, CDR1 is LGHDT and CDR2 is YNNKEL (reference sequence). DNA of the CDR3: TGTGCCAGCAGCCAAGGGCAGAACACTGAAGCTTTCTTT. It codes for CASSQGQNTEAFF.

The V call is TRBV4-3, the J call TRBJ1-2, with 9 nucleotides matching TRBD1. Germline CDR1 reads LGHNA; CDR2 reads YSLEER. The CDR3 totals 17 residues. V was clipped by 0 bases and J by 4 bases; unmatched bases: 9. The CDR3, as DNA: TGCGCCAGCAGCCAAGAGGGACAGGGAGCTCGGGGCTATGGCTACACCTTC. Its translation is CASSQEGQGARGYGYTF.

The chain carries TRBV28 and TRBJ1-2, with TRBD1 matching over 8 bases. The CDR3 covers 16 residues. Germline CDR1 is MDHEN and CDR2 is SYDVKM. The V and J ends lost 4 bases and 0 bases, in that order; junction bases with no gene match: 7. The CDR3 DNA reads as TGTGCCAGCAGTTCCGGACAGGGCCCAGCTAACTATGGCTACACCTTC. Its protein product is CASSSGQGPANYGYTF.

This chain joins TRBV9 and TRBJ2-1, with TRBD2 matching over 11 bases. The CDR3 contains 16 residues. Germline V gene data show CDR1 as SGDLS and CDR2 as YYNGEE. The ends lost 2 bases at V and 3 bases at J; junction bases unmatched: 4. CDR3: CASSVQGLAVYNEQFF. The CDR3 bases are TGTGCCAGCAGCGTTCAGGGACTAGCGGTCTACAATGAGCAGTTCTTC.

The gene calls are TRBV20-1 and TRBJ2-7; TRBD2 might be the D (5 bases). This CDR3 has 11 residues. Trimming cost V 5 bases and J 6 bases, with 11 bases left between them. Germline CDR1 and CDR2: DFQATT and SNEGSKA (reference sequence). CDR3 nucleotide sequence: TGCAGTGCTTCGGCCGCGGGCGAGCAGTACTTC. Protein sequence: CSASAAGEQYF.

V is TRBV3-1 (or the pseudogene TRBV3-2) and J is TRBJ1-5, with 9 bases matching TRBD1. Losses at the gene ends were 4 bases for V and 7 bases for J; bases not matched to a gene: 5. Germline V CDR1 and CDR2: LGHDT, YNNKEL (reference sequence). The length of the CDR3 is 14 residues. The CDR3 nucleotides are TGTGCCAGCAGCCTCGGGACAGGGACGCAGCCCCAGCATTTT. Translated, it gives CASSLGTGTQPQHF.

The sample holds a few counts of this clone. The chain joins TRBV6-6 to TRBJ2-7; 7 bases are shared with TRBD1. Germline lookup yields CDR1 MNHNY and CDR2 SVGAGI (reference sequence). Trimming cost V 5 bases and J 2 bases; bases outside gene matches: 12. There are 16 residues in the CDR3. The CDR3 DNA reads TGTGCCAGCAGTCGATCCGGGACAGCTTCGCCCTACGAGCAGTACTTC. Translating gives CASSRSGTASPYEQYF.

This clone is a singleton in its sample. The chain has TRBV30 and TRBJ1-2, with D possibly being TRBD1 (5 bases). Germline-derived CDR1 and CDR2 are GTSNPN and SVGIG (reference sequence). This CDR3 spans 15 amino acids. V was clipped by 0 bases and J by 0 bases, with 11 bases between them. The CDR3: CAWSVDSSSNYGYTF. CDR3 DNA sequence: TGTGCCTGGAGTGTAGACAGCTCTTCTAACTATGGCTACACCTTC.

The chain is built from TRBV7-7 and TRBJ2-1; weak D call: TRBD2 (5 bases). V was cut by 5 bases and J by 0 bases, with 14 bases left in between. Germline V gene lookup returns CDR1 SSHAT and CDR2 FNYEAQ (reference sequence). The CDR3 is made up of 16 amino acids. The CDR3 nucleotides read TGTGCCAGCAGCCCTACTAGGCTAAGCTCCTACAATGAGCAGTTCTTC. Amino acid sequence: CASSPTRLSSYNEQFF. Using reference TRBV7-7 and TRBJ2-1 for the parts outside the CDR3, the full variable domain is GAGVSQSPRYKVTKRGQDVTLRCDPISSHATLYWYQQALGQGPEFLTYFNYEAQPDKSGLPSDRFSAERPEGSISTLTIQRTEQRDSAMYRCASSPTRLSSYNEQFFGPGTRLTVL.

V gene TRBV5-8 combines with J gene TRBJ2-1; 13 positions agree with TRBD2. V dropped 0 bases and J dropped 5; count of bases not matched to a gene: 5. Per germline, CDR1 SGHTS and CDR2 YDEGEE. The length of the CDR3 is 17 residues. The CDR3 spells CASSLARLAGGDNEQFF. Written as DNA, the CDR3 is TGTGCCAGCAGCTTGGCCCGACTAGCGGGGGGAGACAATGAGCAGTTCTTC.